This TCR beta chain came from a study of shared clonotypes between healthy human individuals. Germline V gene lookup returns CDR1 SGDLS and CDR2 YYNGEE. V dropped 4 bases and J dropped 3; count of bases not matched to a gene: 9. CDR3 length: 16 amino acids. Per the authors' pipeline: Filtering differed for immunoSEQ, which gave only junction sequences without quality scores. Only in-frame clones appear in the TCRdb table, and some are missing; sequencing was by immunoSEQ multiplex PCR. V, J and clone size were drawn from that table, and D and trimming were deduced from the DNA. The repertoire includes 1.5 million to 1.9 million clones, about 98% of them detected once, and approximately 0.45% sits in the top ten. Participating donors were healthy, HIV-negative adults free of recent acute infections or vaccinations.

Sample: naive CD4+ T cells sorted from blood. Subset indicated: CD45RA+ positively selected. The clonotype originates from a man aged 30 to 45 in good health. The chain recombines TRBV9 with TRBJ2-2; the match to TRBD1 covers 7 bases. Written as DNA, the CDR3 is TGTGCCAGCAGCCGGGGCCCCACAGGGGACACCGGGGAGCTGTTTTTT. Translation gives CASSRGPTGDTGELFF.